This passage covers 28 T cell receptor beta chains from one sample sequenced in a study of T cell responses to AZD1222 COVID-19 vaccine. Libraries were prepared by immunoSEQ multiplex PCR; TCRdb keeps only in-frame clonotypes and omits some of them. This sample has 100,000 to 150,000 clones, with roughly 93% found just once. The material was peripheral blood, obtained on day 0 of AZD1222 vaccination. Receptor source: an adult in good health.

This chain connects TRBV28 to TRBJ1-1, with 7 bases that match TRBD1. V was pared by 10 bases and J by 4 bases, with 12 bases of the junction left unmatched. Germline V gives CDR1 MDHEN, CDR2 SYDVKM. The CDR3 runs to 14 residues. The DNA for the CDR3 is TGTGCCATTGGACAGGAAGGAATGGGCACTGAAGCTTTCTTT. It codes for CAIGQEGMGTEAFF. The full variable domain, completed using reference TRBV28 and TRBJ1-1, is DVKVTQSSRYLVKRTGEKVFLECVQDMDHENMFWYRQDPGLGLRLIYFSYDVKMKEKGDIPEGYSVSREKKERFSLILESASTNQTSMYLCAIGQEGMGTEAFFGQGTRLTVV.

The rearrangement joins TRBV7-6 to TRBJ1-2, with 7 bases aligning to TRBD1. The J segment lost 8 bases and the V segment lost 4 bases, leaving 10 bases of the junction unmatched. The CDR3 is made up of 14 amino acids. Per germline, CDR1 SGHVS and CDR2 FNYEAQ. The CDR3 reads CASSSGTVGGGYTF. CDR3 bases: TGTGCCAGCAGCTCAGGGACAGTGGGTGGAGGCTACACCTTC.

The chain is built from TRBV6-5 and TRBJ1-2; 8 positions agree with TRBD1. Germline trimming cut 6 bases from V and 8 bases from J; bases unmatched to any gene: 8. There are 13 residues in the CDR3. CDR1 MNHEY and CDR2 SVGAGI come from the germline V gene. In DNA, the CDR3 is TGTGCCAGCAGCACTGCAGGGGGCTCGGGCTACACCTTC. The encoded protein is CASSTAGGSGYTF.

The CDR3 reads CASSPRTAQDTQYF. For the CDR3, the DNA is TGTGCCAGCAGCCCGCGGACCGCCCAAGATACGCAGTATTTT. The chain joins TRBV9 to TRBJ2-3; D gene ambiguous. Trimming took off 4 bases at V and 5 bases at J, with 14 bases between the two ends. Germline V CDR1 and CDR2: SGDLS, YYNGEE. The CDR3 extends over 14 amino acids.

The J gene is TRBJ1-1, the V gene TRBV5-1; no clear D gene. V was pared by 0 bases and J by 14 bases, with 14 bases between. There are 12 residues in the CDR3. Germline CDR1 and CDR2: SGHRS and YFSETQ. The CDR3 loop reads CASSLDGFSWFF. CDR3 nucleotides: TGCGCCAGCAGCTTGGATGGGTTCTCGTGGTTCTTT.

The V gene is TRBV12-3 or TRBV12-4, the J gene TRBJ2-7, with D possibly matching TRBD1 (6 bases). V gave up 3 bases and J gave up 3 bases, with 9 bases separating them. This CDR3 region has 13 residues. CDR3 amino acids: CASSFIRGYEQYF. CDR3 in DNA: TGTGCCAGCAGTTTCATCAGGGGCTACGAGCAGTACTTC.

This clone was detected only once. The chain's CDR3 is CATARGGTEAFF. The CDR3 DNA reads TGTGCCACGGCGCGGGGCGGCACTGAAGCTTTCTTT. The rearrangement joins TRBV3-1 (or the pseudogene TRBV3-2) to TRBJ1-1; possibly TRBD1 for D (5 bases). The CDR3 sequence is 12 residues long. Looked up from germline, CDR1 is LGHDT and CDR2 is YNNKEL (reference sequence). Trimming pared 10 bases from V and 4 bases from J, leaving 13 bases between.

This chain connects TRBV7-2 to TRBJ1-1, with D possibly being TRBD1 (5 bases). CDR1 is SGHTA, CDR2 FQGNSA, per germline. The CDR3 runs to 13 residues. The ends were cut back, 5 bases at V and 2 bases at J, with 9 bases in the middle. As DNA, the CDR3 is TGTGCCAGCAGCCCCGGACAAAACACTGAAGCTTTCTTT. It translates to CASSPGQNTEAFF.

The CDR3 spells CAITGNTGELFF. CDR3 bases: TGTGCCATCACGGGAAACACCGGGGAGCTGTTTTTT. The V and J genes are TRBV10-3 and TRBJ2-2; D may be TRBD2 (5 bases). From germline, CDR1 is ENHRY and CDR2 SYGVKD. This CDR3 comprises 12 residues. V gave up 7 bases and J gave up 2 bases, with 5 bases separating them.

This chain connects TRBV11-2 to TRBJ2-7, with TRBD2 identical over 10 bases. The germline CDR1 and CDR2 sequences are SGHAT and FQNNGV. This CDR3 has 14 amino acids. V was clipped by 2 bases and J by 7 bases; unmatched bases: 5. DNA for the CDR3: TGTGCCAGCAGCTTAAAGGGACTAGCGTCGGAGCAGTACTTC. This codes for CASSLKGLASEQYF.

This chain joins TRBV14 and TRBJ1-2, with 9 bases aligning to TRBD1. The CDR3 sequence is 14 residues long. The germline V gene has CDR1 SGHDN and CDR2 FVKESK. Trimming at V came to 5 bases and at J to 5 bases, leaving 6 bases not matched to a gene. The CDR3 sequence is CASSSQGTGYGYTF. In DNA form, the CDR3 reads TGTGCCAGCAGCTCACAAGGGACAGGGTATGGCTACACCTTC. The full variable domain, its missing parts supplied by reference TRBV14 and TRBJ1-2, is EAGVTQFPSHSVIEKGQTVTLRCDPISGHDNLYWYRRVMGKEIKFLLHFVKESKQDESGMPNNRFLAERTGGTYSTLKVQPAELEDSGVYFCASSSQGTGYGYTFGSGTRLTVV.

The V gene is TRBV19, the J gene TRBJ1-5; 10 nucleotides agree with TRBD1. V lost 8 bases and J lost 3; bases outside the gene matches: 10. The germline gives CDR1 LNHDA, CDR2 SQIVND (reference sequence). This CDR3 has 16 residues. The CDR3 reads CASLSWTGGPNQPQHF. In DNA form, the CDR3 reads TGTGCCAGTCTCTCTTGGACAGGGGGACCCAATCAGCCCCAGCATTTT.

This chain joins TRBV9 and TRBJ2-1; 9 bases agree with TRBD1. The CDR3 consists of 14 residues. The V segment lost 3 bases and the J segment 7 bases; nucleotides outside the gene matches: 5. CDR1 and CDR2 from the germline V gene are SGDLS and YYNGEE. CDR3: CASSDRTGVNEQFF. CDR3 in DNA: TGTGCCAGCAGCGATCGGACAGGGGTTAATGAGCAGTTCTTC.

The V call is TRBV27, the J call TRBJ2-2; tentative D call: TRBD1 (6 bases). V lost 7 bases to trimming and J lost 3 bases, with 12 bases between them. This CDR3 comprises 14 residues. Germline CDR1 and CDR2: MNHEY and SMNVEV (reference sequence). CDR3 in amino acids: CASTGATYTGELFF. The CDR3 DNA reads as TGTGCCAGCACAGGGGCGACCTACACCGGGGAGCTGTTTTTT.

The V call is TRBV9, the J call TRBJ2-6; D unresolved. The CDR3 covers 15 residues. V gave up 0 bases and J gave up 0 bases, with 4 bases separating them. Per the germline V gene, CDR1 is SGDLS and CDR2 is YYNGEE. CDR3 residues: CASSVGDSGANVLTF. CDR3 bases: TGTGCCAGCAGCGTAGGCGACTCTGGGGCCAACGTCCTGACTTTC.

The J gene is TRBJ2-3, the V gene TRBV7-2; 12 nucleotides match TRBD2. The CDR3 has 16 amino acids. Germline V lookup: CDR1 SGHTA, CDR2 FQGNSA. The junction had 5 bases not matched to a gene; V was cut back by 5 bases and J by 2 bases. CDR3 protein: CASSKLAGGSTDTQYF. CDR3 nucleotides: TGTGCCAGCAGCAAACTAGCGGGAGGTTCCACAGATACGCAGTATTTT.

This chain links TRBV12-3 or TRBV12-4 with TRBJ2-7, with 7 bases matching TRBD1. The CDR3 sequence is 13 residues long. V lost 6 bases and J lost 5; bases outside the gene matches: 7. The chain's CDR3 is CASRRTGVHEQYF. For the CDR3, the DNA is TGTGCCAGCAGGCGAACAGGGGTACACGAGCAGTACTTC.

The V call is TRBV6-5, the J call TRBJ1-3, with a possible D match to TRBD1 (6 bases). Germline V gene lookup returns CDR1 MNHEY and CDR2 SVGAGI. The length of the CDR3 is 15 residues. V was shortened by 6 bases and J by 0 bases, with 12 bases between the two germline ends. The CDR3 is CASRPTGYSGNTIYF. The CDR3 nucleotides are TGTGCCAGCAGGCCAACAGGGTACTCTGGAAACACCATATATTTT.

The chain recombines TRBV7-9 with TRBJ1-3; weak D call: TRBD1 (5 bases). The V end lost 0 bases, the J end lost 14 bases, and 14 bases lay between the germline ends. CDR3 length: 13 residues. CDR1 SEHNR and CDR2 FQNEAQ come from the germline V gene (reference sequence). Here the CDR3 reads CASSLAGRDRLYF. CDR3 bases: TGTGCCAGCAGCTTAGCGGGCCGGGACCGACTATATTTT.

The V call is TRBV2, the J call TRBJ1-6; D ambiguous. The CDR3 has 12 residues. The V gene lost 8 bases and the J gene lost 0 bases, with 2 bases spanning the gap. Germline values: CDR1 SNHLY, CDR2 FYNNEI. The DNA of the CDR3 is TGTGCCAGCCACTCCTATAATTCACCCCTCCACTTT. Translating it yields CASHSYNSPLHF.

The chain combines TRBV30 with TRBJ1-5; tentatively, D is TRBD1 (5 bases). This CDR3 is built from 17 residues. Germline loops: CDR1 GTSNPN, CDR2 SVGIG (reference sequence). V was clipped by 0 bases and J by 0 bases, with 15 bases between them. The CDR3 DNA is TGTGCCTGGAGTGTAAGAGGGGCCGAGAATAGCAATCAGCCCCAGCATTTT. Translated, it gives CAWSVRGAENSNQPQHF.

In this sample, this clone turned up a few times. V and J are TRBV9 and TRBJ1-1; D perhaps matches TRBD1 (6 bases). In germline, CDR1 is SGDLS, CDR2 YYNGEE. Between the trimmed V and J ends, which lost 3 bases and 0 bases, there was a span of 12 bases. The CDR3 contains 15 residues. Written as DNA, the CDR3 is TGTGCCAGCAGCGGAGGGGGGCCAATGAACACTGAAGCTTTCTTT. Translation gives CASSGGGPMNTEAFF.

The gene calls are TRBV5-4 and TRBJ2-1, with 8 bases that match TRBD2. The CDR3 is 16 amino acids. V gave up 0 bases and J gave up 4 bases; unmatched junction bases: 6. Germline V lookup: CDR1 SGHNT, CDR2 YYREEE (reference sequence). The CDR3 region is CASSLGGTSGYNEQFF. The CDR3 nucleotides read TGTGCCAGCAGCTTGGGAGGAACTAGCGGTTACAATGAGCAGTTCTTC.

The chain employs TRBV6-5 and TRBJ2-5; TRBD1 might be the D (5 bases). Germline V gene lookup returns CDR1 MNHEY and CDR2 SVGAGI. CDR3 length: 13 amino acids. Trimming removed 6 bases at V and 5 bases at J, with 13 bases between. CDR3 DNA: TGTGCCAGCAGACCCTCAGGGCGGGAGACCCAGTACTTC. It specifies CASRPSGRETQYF.

The table lists this clone with a count of one. The rearrangement joins TRBV18 to TRBJ2-1, with 10 bases that match TRBD2. Germline V gene sequence: CDR1 KGHSH, CDR2 LQKENI. The CDR3 covers 15 residues. J gave up 6 bases and V 2 bases, and 4 bases lay outside the gene matches. CDR3 DNA sequence: TGTGCCAGCTCACCAGGAACTAGCGGGACCAATGAGCAGTTCTTC. As protein: CASSPGTSGTNEQFF.

The gene calls are TRBV11-3 and TRBJ2-5, with 10 bases aligning to TRBD2. Germline loops: CDR1 SGHNT, CDR2 YENEEA. J gave up 3 bases and V 6 bases, and 4 bases lay outside the gene matches. This CDR3 is 14 amino acids long. The CDR3 sequence: CASSPGLAEETQYF. CDR3 sequence (DNA): TGTGCCAGCAGTCCCGGACTAGCGGAAGAGACCCAGTACTTC.

The chain couples TRBV11-2 to TRBJ2-5; possibly TRBD1 for D (6 bases). Germline lookup yields CDR1 SGHAT and CDR2 FQNNGV. Trimming left V 3 bases short and J 1 base short, with 12 bases between. The CDR3 totals 15 residues. Written as DNA, the CDR3 is TGTGCCAGCAGCTTTTCAACAGGGCTCCAAGAGACCCAGTACTTC. It encodes CASSFSTGLQETQYF.

This clone was seen once. This chain joins TRBV6-5 and TRBJ1-1; D ambiguous. This CDR3 region has 12 residues. Germline CDR1 and CDR2: MNHEY and SVGAGI. V was pared by 6 bases and J by 8 bases, with 13 bases between. This CDR3 is CASSSVVGEAFF. CDR3 bases: TGTGCCAGCAGCTCAGTCGTGGGCGAAGCTTTCTTT.